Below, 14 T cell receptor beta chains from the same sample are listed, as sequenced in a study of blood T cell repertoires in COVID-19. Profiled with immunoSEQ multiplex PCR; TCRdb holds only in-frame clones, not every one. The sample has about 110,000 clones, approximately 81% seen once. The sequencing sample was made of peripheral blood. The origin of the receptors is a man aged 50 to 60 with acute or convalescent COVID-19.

CDR3 DNA sequence: TGTGCCAGCAGCTTGGGGGCGAGGGACACCATATATTTT. Translated: CASSLGARDTIYF. V gene TRBV5-6 combines with J gene TRBJ1-3; no definite D call. The CDR3 length is 13 residues. The germline gives CDR1 SGHDT, CDR2 YYEEEE. V was trimmed by 0 bases and J by 8 bases, leaving 9 bases between them.

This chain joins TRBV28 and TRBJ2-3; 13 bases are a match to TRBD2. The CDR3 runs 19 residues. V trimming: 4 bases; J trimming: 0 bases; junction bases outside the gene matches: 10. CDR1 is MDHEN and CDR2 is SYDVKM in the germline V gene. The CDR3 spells CASSSPGLAGLSSTDTQYF. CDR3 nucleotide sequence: TGTGCCAGCAGTTCTCCGGGACTAGCGGGGTTGTCTAGCACAGATACGCAGTATTTT.

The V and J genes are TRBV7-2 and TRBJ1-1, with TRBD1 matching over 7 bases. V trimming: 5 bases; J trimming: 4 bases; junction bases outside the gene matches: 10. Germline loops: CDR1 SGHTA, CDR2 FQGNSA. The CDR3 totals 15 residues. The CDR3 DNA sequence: TGTGCCAGCAGCGACAGGGCAAGTCTATTCACTGAAGCTTTCTTT. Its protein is CASSDRASLFTEAFF.

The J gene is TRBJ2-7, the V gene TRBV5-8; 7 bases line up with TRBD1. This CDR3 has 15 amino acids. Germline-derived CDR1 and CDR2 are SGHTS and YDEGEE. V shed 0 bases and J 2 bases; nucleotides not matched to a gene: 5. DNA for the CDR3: TGTGCCAGCAGCTTGGGACAGGGCCTAACCTACGAGCAGTACTTC. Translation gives CASSLGQGLTYEQYF.

The chain's CDR3 is CASSPDRGFRTEAFF. CDR3 DNA: TGTGCCAGCTCACCAGATAGGGGGTTCAGGACTGAAGCTTTCTTT. The gene calls are TRBV18 and TRBJ1-1; the D gene is possibly TRBD1 (6 bases). Between the trimmed V and J ends, which lost 2 bases and 5 bases, there was a span of 15 bases. The CDR3 spans 15 residues. Germline V gene lookup returns CDR1 KGHSH and CDR2 LQKENI. The whole variable domain, remainder taken from reference TRBV18 and TRBJ1-1, is NAGVMQNPRHLVRRRGQEARLRCSPMKGHSHVYWYRQLPEEGLKFMVYLQKENIIDESGMPKERFSAEFPKEGPSILRIQQVVRGDSAAYFCASSPDRGFRTEAFFGQGTRLTVV.

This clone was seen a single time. The DNA of the CDR3 is TGTGCCACGGGGACAGTCAATCAGCCCCAGCATTTT. It encodes CATGTVNQPQHF. The chain recombines TRBV19 with TRBJ1-5; 7 nucleotides agree with TRBD1. V was clipped by 10 bases and J by 3 bases; unmatched bases: 3. CDR1 and CDR2 (germline): LNHDA, SQIVND (reference sequence). The CDR3 totals 12 residues. Complete variable domain (other parts from reference TRBV19 and TRBJ1-5): DGGITQSPKYLFRKEGQNVTLSCEQNLNHDAMYWYRQDPGQGLRLIYYSQIVNDFQKGDIAEGYSVSREKKESFPLTVTSAQKNPTAFYLCATGTVNQPQHFGDGTRLSIL.

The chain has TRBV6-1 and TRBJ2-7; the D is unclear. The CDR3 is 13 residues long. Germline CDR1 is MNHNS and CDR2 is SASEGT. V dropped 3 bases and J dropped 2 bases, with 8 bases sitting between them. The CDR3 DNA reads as TGTGCCAGCAGTGAGGGTAGCCCCTACGAGCAGTACTTC. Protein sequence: CASSEGSPYEQYF.

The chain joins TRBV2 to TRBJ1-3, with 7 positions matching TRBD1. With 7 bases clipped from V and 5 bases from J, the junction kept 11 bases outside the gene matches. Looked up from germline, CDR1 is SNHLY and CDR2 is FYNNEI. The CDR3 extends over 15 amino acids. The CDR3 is CASTRGQDRRNTIYF. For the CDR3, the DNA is TGTGCCAGCACTCGAGGACAGGATAGAAGAAACACCATATATTTT.

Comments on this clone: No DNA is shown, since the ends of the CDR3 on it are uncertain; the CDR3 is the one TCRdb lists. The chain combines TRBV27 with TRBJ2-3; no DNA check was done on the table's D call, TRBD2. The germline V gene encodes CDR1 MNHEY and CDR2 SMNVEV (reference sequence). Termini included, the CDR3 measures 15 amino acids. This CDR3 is CASSSSGSRADTQYF.

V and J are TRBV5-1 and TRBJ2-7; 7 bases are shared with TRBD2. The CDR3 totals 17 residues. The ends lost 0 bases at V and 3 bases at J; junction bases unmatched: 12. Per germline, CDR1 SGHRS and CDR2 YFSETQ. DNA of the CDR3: TGCGCCAGCAGCTTGGTATCCACGGGGGGAGGAAGCTACGAGCAGTACTTC. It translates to CASSLVSTGGGSYEQYF. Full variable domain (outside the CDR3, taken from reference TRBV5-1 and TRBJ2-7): KAGVTQTPRYLIKTRGQQVTLSCSPISGHRSVSWYQQTPGQGLQFLFEYFSETQRNKGNFPGRFSGRQFSNSRSEMNVSTLELGDSALYLCASSLVSTGGGSYEQYFGPGTRLTVT.

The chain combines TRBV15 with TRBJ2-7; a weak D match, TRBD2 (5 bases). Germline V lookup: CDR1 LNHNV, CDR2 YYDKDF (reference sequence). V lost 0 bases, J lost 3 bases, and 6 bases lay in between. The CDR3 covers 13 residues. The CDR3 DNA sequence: TGTGCCACCAGCAGAGATGAGGGCTACGAGCAGTACGTC. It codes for CATSRDEGYEQYV.

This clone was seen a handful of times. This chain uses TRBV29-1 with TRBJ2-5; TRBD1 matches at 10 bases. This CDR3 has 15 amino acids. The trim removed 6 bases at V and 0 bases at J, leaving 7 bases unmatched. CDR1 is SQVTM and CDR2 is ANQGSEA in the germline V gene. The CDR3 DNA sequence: TGCAGCGTCGCCGCGGGACAGGGGAACCAAGAGACCCAGTACTTC. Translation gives CSVAAGQGNQETQYF.

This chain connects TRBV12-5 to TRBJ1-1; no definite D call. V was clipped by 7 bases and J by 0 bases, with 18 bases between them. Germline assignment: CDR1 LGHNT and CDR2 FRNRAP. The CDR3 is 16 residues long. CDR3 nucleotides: TGTGCTAGTGCCCCCGCTCGGGTCGGGATGAACACTGAAGCTTTCTTT. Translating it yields CASAPARVGMNTEAFF.

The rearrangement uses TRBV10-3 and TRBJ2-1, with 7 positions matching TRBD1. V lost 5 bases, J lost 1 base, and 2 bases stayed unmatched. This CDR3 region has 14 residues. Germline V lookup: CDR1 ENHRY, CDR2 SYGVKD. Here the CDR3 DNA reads TGTGCCATCAGTAGACAGGGATCCTACAATGAGCAGTTCTTC. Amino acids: CAISRQGSYNEQFF.